The 15 T cell receptor beta chains given below trace back to one sample, sequenced in a study of blood T cell repertoires in COVID-19. Here immunoSEQ multiplex PCR was the method, and the copy in TCRdb shows in-frame clones only, minus some. The sample has about 68,000 clones; less than 90% are singletons. Sequencing was performed on peripheral blood. The receptors come from a man in his fifties with active COVID-19.

V and J are TRBV2 and TRBJ1-1; no firm D call. CDR1 is SNHLY and CDR2 is FYNNEI in the germline V gene. V was trimmed by 4 bases and J by 0 bases, leaving 6 bases between them. This CDR3 has 13 residues. Here the CDR3 reads CASSATVNTEAFF. For the CDR3, the DNA is TGTGCCAGCAGTGCCACGGTGAACACTGAAGCTTTCTTT.

V gene TRBV5-1 combines with J gene TRBJ2-3, with D perhaps matching TRBD1 (6 bases). CDR3 length: 16 residues. The germline V and J ends were trimmed by 5 bases and 0 bases, with 16 bases remaining between them. Germline lookup yields CDR1 SGHRS and CDR2 YFSETQ. This chain's CDR3 is CASRPQGSGSTDTQYF. The CDR3 DNA follows: TGCGCCAGCAGACCACAGGGATCTGGTAGCACAGATACGCAGTATTTT.

The chain uses TRBV2 and TRBJ2-6; D not resolved. Trimming took off 2 bases at V and 2 bases at J, with 4 bases between the two ends. CDR3 length: 14 residues. CDR1 SNHLY and CDR2 FYNNEI come from the germline V gene. Written as DNA, the CDR3 is TGTGCCAGCAGTGAAATAGCTGGGGCCAACGTCCTGACTTTC. Its translation is CASSEIAGANVLTF.

In its sample, this clone was seen once. V is TRBV6-5 and J is TRBJ2-1; D is possibly TRBD2 (6 bases). The CDR3 spans 14 residues. V gave up 10 bases and J gave up 6 bases, with 19 bases separating them. CDR1 is MNHEY and CDR2 is SVGAGI in the germline V gene. CDR3 nucleotides: TGTGCCACCCTTCTCGGGCCGGAGGGCAATGAGCAGTTCTTC. The encoded protein is CATLLGPEGNEQFF.

CDR3 coding DNA: TGTGCCAGCAGCTTAGTGGGGACTAGCGGGAGGACCTTAGAGCAGTTCTTC. As protein: CASSLVGTSGRTLEQFF. The gene calls are TRBV7-9 and TRBJ2-1; 15 positions match TRBD2. Germline V gene data show CDR1 as SEHNR and CDR2 as FQNEAQ (reference sequence). V lost 1 base to trimming and J lost 10 bases; unmatched junction nucleotides: 8. The CDR3 consists of 17 residues.

A few counts support this clone. The chain is built from TRBV2 and TRBJ1-5; 8 bases map to TRBD1. Germline V gives CDR1 SNHLY, CDR2 FYNNEI. The CDR3 spans 17 residues. Trimming took 3 bases from V and 6 from J; bases not matched to a gene: 13. The CDR3 is CASSDYGARTGLQPQHF. CDR3 nucleotide sequence: TGTGCCAGCAGTGACTACGGAGCTAGGACAGGGCTTCAGCCCCAGCATTTT.

The chain is built from TRBV29-1 and TRBJ2-5; 7 positions agree with TRBD1. CDR1 is SQVTM, CDR2 ANQGSEA, per germline. The CDR3 covers 12 residues. The trim removed 7 bases at V and 5 bases at J, leaving 7 bases unmatched. The CDR3 DNA reads as TGCAGCGGAAGGGGGCCAGGCGAGACCCAGTACTTC. This gives the protein CSGRGPGETQYF. Full variable domain (missing parts from reference TRBV29-1 and TRBJ2-5): SAVISQKPSRDICQRGTSLTIQCQVDSQVTMMFWYRQQPGQSLTLIATANQGSEATYESGFVIDKFPISRPNLTFSTLTVSNMSPEDSSIYLCSGRGPGETQYFGPGTRLLVL.

The rearrangement joins TRBV5-4 to TRBJ2-1, with D possibly TRBD1 on 5 matching bases. Germline CDR1 is SGHNT and CDR2 is YYREEE (reference sequence). The CDR3 consists of 16 residues. V lost 5 bases and J 3 bases, leaving 18 bases between the germline ends. CDR3 residues: CASSFGSDTYYNEQFF. CDR3 bases: TGTGCCAGCAGTTTTGGGTCGGACACCTACTACAATGAGCAGTTCTTC.

The V call is TRBV5-4, the J call TRBJ1-2, with D perhaps TRBD1 (6 bases). The CDR3 length is 14 residues. The germline V gene encodes CDR1 SGHNT and CDR2 YYREEE (reference sequence). Trimming shortened V by 4 bases and J by 1 base, and 11 bases separated the two germline ends. CDR3 region: CASSPGGGNYGYTF. The DNA of the CDR3 is TGTGCCAGCAGCCCGGGAGGGGGTAACTATGGCTACACCTTC. The full variable domain, in which reference TRBV5-4 and TRBJ1-2 provide the parts outside the CDR3, is ETGVTQSPTHLIKTRGQQVTLRCSSQSGHNTVSWYQQALGQGPQFIFQYYREEENGRGNFPPRFSGLQFPNYSSELNVNALELDDSALYLCASSPGGGNYGYTFGSGTRLTVV.

The chain links TRBV19 to TRBJ1-5, with 8 bases fitting TRBD1. CDR3 length equals 15 residues. CDR1 and CDR2 (germline): LNHDA, SQIVND (reference sequence). V shed 6 bases, J shed 5 bases, and the junction held 9 bases outside the gene matches. CDR3 DNA: TGTGCCAGTAGCCGCAGCCAGGGGGCGGATCAGCCCCAGCATTTT. It codes for CASSRSQGADQPQHF. The full variable domain, rest sourced from reference TRBV19 and TRBJ1-5, is DGGITQSPKYLFRKEGQNVTLSCEQNLNHDAMYWYRQDPGQGLRLIYYSQIVNDFQKGDIAEGYSVSREKKESFPLTVTSAQKNPTAFYLCASSRSQGADQPQHFGDGTRLSIL.

The rearrangement joins TRBV11-2 to TRBJ2-3; possible D gene TRBD2, 7 bases. The CDR3 has 16 amino acids. With 5 bases removed from V and 2 bases from J, the gap between germline ends came to 17 bases. Germline CDR1 is SGHAT and CDR2 is FQNNGV. The CDR3 spells CASSARGGPHTDTQYF. As DNA, the CDR3 is TGTGCCAGCAGCGCCCGCGGGGGCCCCCACACAGATACGCAGTATTTT.

The chain links TRBV2 to TRBJ2-1, with 7 bases fitting TRBD1. Germline V gene data show CDR1 as SNHLY and CDR2 as FYNNEI. The junction had 7 bases not matched to a gene; V was cut back by 6 bases and J by 8 bases. This CDR3 comprises 13 residues. The chain's CDR3 is CASRTERGHEQFF. The CDR3 coding sequence is TGTGCCAGCAGGACGGAGAGGGGGCATGAGCAGTTCTTC.

This clone was picked up a small number of times. CDR3 loop: CASSLGGVSNTEAFF. The DNA of the CDR3 is TGTGCCAGCAGCTTAGGCGGGGTCTCGAACACTGAAGCTTTCTTT. This chain uses TRBV7-6 with TRBJ1-1, with no clear D. This CDR3 has 15 amino acids. The V gene's germline CDR1 is SGHVS and CDR2 FNYEAQ. With 1 base removed from V and 1 base from J, the gap between germline ends came to 10 bases.

V and J are TRBV5-4 and TRBJ1-2; D is unclear. This CDR3 region has 15 residues. In germline, CDR1 is SGHNT, CDR2 YYREEE (reference sequence). V lost 0 bases and J lost 3, with 12 bases in between. This CDR3 reads CASSLAVRADYGYTF. CDR3 bases: TGTGCCAGCAGCTTGGCCGTGAGGGCGGACTATGGCTACACCTTC.

This clone was counted a single time. The CDR3 region has the DNA TGTGCCAGCAGTTACGGGCACAGGGAGAATGGCTACACCTTC. Translating it yields CASSYGHRENGYTF. V and J are TRBV6-5 and TRBJ1-2; tentative D call: TRBD1 (6 bases). The CDR3 length is 14 residues. Trimming took 2 bases from V and 6 from J, leaving 13 bases between them. CDR1 MNHEY and CDR2 SVGAGI come from the germline V gene.